One sample yielded the 8 T cell receptor beta chains listed below, sequenced in a study of T cells in localized non-small cell lung cancer. Only in-frame clones appear in the TCRdb table, and some are missing; sequencing was by immunoSEQ multiplex PCR. The table has tens of thousands of clones, under 90% seen once; the top ten hold roughly 2%. Specimen: peripheral blood, collected before any cancer treatment. Receptors originate from a woman between 35 and 70 years old with stage I lung adenocarcinoma.

The rearrangement joins TRBV6-5 to TRBJ2-7, with no clear D. The CDR3 is 15 amino acids. Germline V gene lookup returns CDR1 MNHEY and CDR2 SVGAGI. Trimming took off 0 bases at V and 3 bases at J, with 12 bases between the two ends. CDR3 amino acids: CASSYSKFRNYEQYF. CDR3 bases: TGTGCCAGCAGTTACTCGAAATTTCGCAACTACGAGCAGTACTTC.

The chain carries TRBV27 and TRBJ2-1; TRBD2 matches at 10 bases. The ends lost 6 bases at V and 6 bases at J; junction bases unmatched: 5. CDR1 is MNHEY, CDR2 SMNVEV, per germline (reference sequence). The CDR3 contains 14 residues. The CDR3 DNA is TGTGCCAGCAGACCTCTAGCGGGAGCCAATGAGCAGTTCTTC. Translating it yields CASRPLAGANEQFF.

The rearrangement joins TRBV9 to TRBJ2-1, with D maybe TRBD1 (6 bases). Germline CDR1 SGDLS, CDR2 YYNGEE. V lost 3 bases, J lost 4 bases, and 14 bases lay in between. The CDR3 is 15 residues long. In DNA, the CDR3 is TGTGCCAGCAGCGCCCGGGACACTTCTTACAATGAGCAGTTCTTC. This codes for CASSARDTSYNEQFF.

The chain recombines TRBV5-1 with TRBJ1-1; D gene unclear. Trimming shortened V by 2 bases and J by 0 bases, and 17 bases separated the two germline ends. CDR3 length equals 17 residues. CDR1 SGHRS and CDR2 YFSETQ come from the germline V gene. CDR3 DNA: TGCGCCAGCAGCTTTACCGAATCACGGTTCATGAACACTGAAGCTTTCTTT. This codes for CASSFTESRFMNTEAFF.

This clone was seen only a few times. The chain recombines TRBV7-9 with TRBJ1-1; no definite D call. CDR3 length: 12 amino acids. Trimming left V 3 bases short and J 12 bases short, with 14 bases between. CDR1 SEHNR and CDR2 FQNEAQ come from the germline V gene (reference sequence). CDR3 sequence (DNA): TGTGCCAGCAGCTTGCCCCCCACGAGGACTTTCTTT. Amino acid sequence: CASSLPPTRTFF.

The table lists this clone with a count of one. J is TRBJ1-2 and V is TRBV5-6; D is uncertain. The V end was cut by 2 bases, the J end by 10 bases, with 9 bases between. Per the germline V gene, CDR1 is SGHDT and CDR2 is YYEEEE. This CDR3 spans 11 amino acids. The CDR3 nucleotides are TGTGCCAGCAGCTTAAGTGGGGACTACACCTTC. It yields the protein CASSLSGDYTF.

In nucleotides, the CDR3 is TGTGCCTCCAAGGGGGGGGAGCGAGAGACCCAGTACTTC. Protein product: CASKGGERETQYF. The rearrangement joins TRBV2 to TRBJ2-5; maybe TRBD2 (7 bases). Germline CDR1 is SNHLY and CDR2 is FYNNEI. This CDR3 region has 13 residues. Deletions cut 11 bases from V and 4 bases from J, with 17 bases between. The entire variable domain, with the rest obtained from reference TRBV2 and TRBJ2-5, is as follows: EPEVTQTPSHQVTQMGQEVILRCVPISNHLYFYWYRQILGQKVEFLVSFYNNEISEKSEIFDDQFSVERPDGSNFTLKIRSTKLEDSAMYFCASKGGERETQYFGPGTRLLVL.

This chain joins TRBV6-5 and TRBJ1-2; no reliable D call. Germline values: CDR1 MNHEY, CDR2 SVGAGI. The V gene lost 4 bases and the J gene lost 4 bases, with 10 bases spanning the gap. This CDR3 is 13 amino acids long. The CDR3: CASSSRLSYGYTF. The CDR3 nucleotides are TGTGCCAGCAGTTCTAGACTAAGCTATGGCTACACCTTC.